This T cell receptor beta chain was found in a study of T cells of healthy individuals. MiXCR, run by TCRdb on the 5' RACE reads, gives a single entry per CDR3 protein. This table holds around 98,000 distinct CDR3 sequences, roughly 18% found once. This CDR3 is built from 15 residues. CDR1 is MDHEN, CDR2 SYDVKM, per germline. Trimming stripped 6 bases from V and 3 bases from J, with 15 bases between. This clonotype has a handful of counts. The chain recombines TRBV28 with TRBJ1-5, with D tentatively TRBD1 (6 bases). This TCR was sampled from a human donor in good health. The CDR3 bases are TGTGCCAGCAGGCCTCAGGGGCTCCCCAATCAGCCCCAGCATTTT. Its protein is CASRPQGLPNQPQHF.